This TCR beta chain was documented in a study of cytomegalovirus exposure and HLA in healthy donors. The ends were cut back, 3 bases at V and 2 bases at J, with 20 bases in the middle. CDR3 length equals 17 residues. CDR1 is SGHRS and CDR2 is YFSETQ in the germline V gene. Produced via immunoSEQ multiplex PCR; TCRdb's table is partial and in-frame only. The data show roughly 150,000 clones, roughly 92% seen once. Sequencing was done on a sample of PBMCs. The sequence derives from a young man in good health and CMV-seronegative. The rearrangement uses TRBV5-1 and TRBJ1-2, with D tentatively TRBD1 (5 bases). CDR3 protein: CASSSEFGGKGNYGYTF. The DNA for the CDR3 is TGCGCCAGCAGCTCAGAGTTCGGGGGGAAGGGGAACTATGGCTACACCTTC.